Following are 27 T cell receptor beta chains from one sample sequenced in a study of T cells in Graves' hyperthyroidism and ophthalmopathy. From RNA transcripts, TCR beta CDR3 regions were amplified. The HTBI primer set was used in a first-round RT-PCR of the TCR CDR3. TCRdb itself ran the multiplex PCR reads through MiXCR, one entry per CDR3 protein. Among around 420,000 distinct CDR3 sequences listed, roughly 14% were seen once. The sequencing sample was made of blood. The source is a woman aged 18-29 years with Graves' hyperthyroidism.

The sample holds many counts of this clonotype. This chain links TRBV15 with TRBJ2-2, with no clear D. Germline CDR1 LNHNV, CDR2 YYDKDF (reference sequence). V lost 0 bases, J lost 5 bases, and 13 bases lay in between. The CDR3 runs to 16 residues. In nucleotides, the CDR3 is TGTGCCACCAGCAGAGATCGGCGAGTTGCTACCGGGGAGCTGTTTTTT. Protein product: CATSRDRRVATGELFF. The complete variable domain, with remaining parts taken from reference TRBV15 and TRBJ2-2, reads DAMVIQNPRYQVTQFGKPVTLSCSQTLNHNVMYWYQQKSSQAPKLLFHYYDKDFNNEADTPDNFQSRRPNTSFCFLDIRSPGLGDTAMYLCATSRDRRVATGELFFGEGSRLTVL.

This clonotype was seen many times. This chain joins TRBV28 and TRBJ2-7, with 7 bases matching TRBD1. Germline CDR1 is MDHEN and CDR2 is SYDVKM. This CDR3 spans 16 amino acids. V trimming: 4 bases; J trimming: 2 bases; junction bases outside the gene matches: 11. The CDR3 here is CASSSYEGGTPYEQYF. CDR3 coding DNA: TGTGCCAGCAGTTCCTACGAAGGGGGCACCCCCTACGAGCAGTACTTC.

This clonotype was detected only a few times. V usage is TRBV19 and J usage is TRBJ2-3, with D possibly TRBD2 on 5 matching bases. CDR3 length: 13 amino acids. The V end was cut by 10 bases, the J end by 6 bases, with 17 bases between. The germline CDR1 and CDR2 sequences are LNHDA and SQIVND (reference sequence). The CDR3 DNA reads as TGTGCCACCCGCAGGACTCCATCGGATACGCAGTATTTT. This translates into CATRRTPSDTQYF.

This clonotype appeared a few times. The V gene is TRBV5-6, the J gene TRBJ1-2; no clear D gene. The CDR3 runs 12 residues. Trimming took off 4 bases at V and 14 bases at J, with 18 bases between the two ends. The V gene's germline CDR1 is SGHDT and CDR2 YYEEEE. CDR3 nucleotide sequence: TGTGCCAGCAGCGCTACGGACGGAGCCGGGACCTTC. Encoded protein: CASSATDGAGTF.

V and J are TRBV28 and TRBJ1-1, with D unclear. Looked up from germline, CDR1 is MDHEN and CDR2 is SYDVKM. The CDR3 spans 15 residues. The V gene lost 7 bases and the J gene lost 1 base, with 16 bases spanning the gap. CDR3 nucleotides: TGTGCCAGCAAAGCATGGGGTCGAGGGAACACTGAAGCTTTCTTT. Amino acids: CASKAWGRGNTEAFF.

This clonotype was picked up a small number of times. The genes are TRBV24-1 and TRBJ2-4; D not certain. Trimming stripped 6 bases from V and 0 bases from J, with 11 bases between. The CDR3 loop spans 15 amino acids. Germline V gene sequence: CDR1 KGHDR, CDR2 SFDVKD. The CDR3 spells CATSKGMLAKNIQYF. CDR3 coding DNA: TGTGCCACCAGTAAGGGAATGCTAGCCAAAAACATTCAGTACTTC.

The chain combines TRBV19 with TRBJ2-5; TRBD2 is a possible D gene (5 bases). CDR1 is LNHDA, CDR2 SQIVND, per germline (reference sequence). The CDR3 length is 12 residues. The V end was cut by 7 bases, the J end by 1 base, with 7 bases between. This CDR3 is CASTSSQETQYF. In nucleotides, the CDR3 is TGTGCCAGTACTAGCAGCCAAGAGACCCAGTACTTC.

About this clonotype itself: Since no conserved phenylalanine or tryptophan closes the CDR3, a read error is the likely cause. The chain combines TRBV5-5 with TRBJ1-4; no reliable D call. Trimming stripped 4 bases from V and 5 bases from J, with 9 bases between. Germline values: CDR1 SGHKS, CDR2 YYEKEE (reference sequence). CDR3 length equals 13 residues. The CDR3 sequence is CASSIGLNEKLFL. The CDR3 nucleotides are TGTGCCAGCAGCATTGGACTGAATGAAAAACTGTTTCTT.

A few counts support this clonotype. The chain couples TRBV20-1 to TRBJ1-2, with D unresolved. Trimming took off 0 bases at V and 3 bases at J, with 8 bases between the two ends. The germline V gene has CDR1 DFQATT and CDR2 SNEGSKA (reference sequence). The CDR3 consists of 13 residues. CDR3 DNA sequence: TGCAGTGCTAGAGACCCGGGATACTATGGCTACACCTTC. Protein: CSARDPGYYGYTF.

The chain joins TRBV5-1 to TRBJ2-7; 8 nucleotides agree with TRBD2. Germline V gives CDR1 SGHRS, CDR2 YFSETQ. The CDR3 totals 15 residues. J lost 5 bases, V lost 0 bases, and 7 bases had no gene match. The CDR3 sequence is CASSLVGRAYDEQYF. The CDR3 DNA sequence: TGCGCCAGCAGCTTGGTCGGGAGGGCCTACGACGAGCAGTACTTC.

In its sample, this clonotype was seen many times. The CDR3 loop is CANPLDISTDTQYF. The CDR3 nucleotides read TGTGCCAACCCTCTAGACATTAGCACAGATACGCAGTATTTT. The chain joins TRBV27 to TRBJ2-3; no definite D call. CDR3 size: 14 residues. The germline V and J ends were trimmed by 10 bases and 0 bases, with 14 bases remaining between them. Germline CDR1 MNHEY, CDR2 SMNVEV (reference sequence).

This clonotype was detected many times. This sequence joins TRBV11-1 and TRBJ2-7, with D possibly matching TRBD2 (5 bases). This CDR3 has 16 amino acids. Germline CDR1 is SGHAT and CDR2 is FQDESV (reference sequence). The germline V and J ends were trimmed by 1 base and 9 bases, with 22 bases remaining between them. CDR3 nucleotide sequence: TGTGCCAGCAGCTTAGGCTTCGGTCAGGAGGCTTTGAGGCAGTACTTC. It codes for CASSLGFGQEALRQYF.

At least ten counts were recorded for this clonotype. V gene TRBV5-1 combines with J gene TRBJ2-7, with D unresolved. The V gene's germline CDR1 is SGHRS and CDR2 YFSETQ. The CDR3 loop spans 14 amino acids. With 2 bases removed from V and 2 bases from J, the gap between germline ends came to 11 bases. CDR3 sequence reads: CASSFSPATYEQYF. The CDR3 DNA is TGCGCCAGCAGCTTTTCCCCGGCAACCTACGAGCAGTACTTC.

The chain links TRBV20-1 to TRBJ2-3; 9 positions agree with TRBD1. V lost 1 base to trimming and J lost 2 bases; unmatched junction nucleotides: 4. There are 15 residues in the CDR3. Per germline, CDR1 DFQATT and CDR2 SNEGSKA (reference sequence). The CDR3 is CSARAGTGFTDTQYF. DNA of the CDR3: TGCAGTGCTAGAGCCGGGACAGGGTTCACAGATACGCAGTATTTT.

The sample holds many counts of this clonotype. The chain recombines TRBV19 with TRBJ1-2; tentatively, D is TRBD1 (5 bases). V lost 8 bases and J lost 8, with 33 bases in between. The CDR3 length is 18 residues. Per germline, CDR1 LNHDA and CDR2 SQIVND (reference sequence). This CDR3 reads CASCPGRLRKVEATGYTF. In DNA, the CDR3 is TGTGCCAGTTGCCCGGGGCGGCTCCGGAAAGTTGAAGCCACCGGCTACACCTTC.

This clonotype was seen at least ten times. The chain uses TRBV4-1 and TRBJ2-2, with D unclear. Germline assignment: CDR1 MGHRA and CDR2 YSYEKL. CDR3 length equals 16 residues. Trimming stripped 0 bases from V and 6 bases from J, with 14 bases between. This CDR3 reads CASSQDTYSSPGELFF. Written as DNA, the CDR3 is TGCGCCAGCAGCCAAGACACGTATAGTAGTCCCGGGGAGCTGTTTTTT.

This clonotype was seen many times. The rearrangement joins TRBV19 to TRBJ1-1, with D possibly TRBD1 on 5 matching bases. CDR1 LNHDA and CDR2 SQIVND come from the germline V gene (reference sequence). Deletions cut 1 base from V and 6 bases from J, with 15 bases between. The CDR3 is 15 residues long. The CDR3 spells CASSIGAGAEPEAFF. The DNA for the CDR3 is TGTGCCAGTAGTATAGGGGCCGGGGCCGAGCCTGAAGCTTTCTTT.

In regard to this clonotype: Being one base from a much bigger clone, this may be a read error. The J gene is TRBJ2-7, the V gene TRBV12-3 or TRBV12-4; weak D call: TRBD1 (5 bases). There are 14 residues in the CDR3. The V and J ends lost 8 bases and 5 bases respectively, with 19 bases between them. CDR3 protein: CASGLRVRENEQYF. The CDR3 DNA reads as TGTGCCAGCGGGCTCCGGGTCAGGGAAAACGAGCAGTACTTC.

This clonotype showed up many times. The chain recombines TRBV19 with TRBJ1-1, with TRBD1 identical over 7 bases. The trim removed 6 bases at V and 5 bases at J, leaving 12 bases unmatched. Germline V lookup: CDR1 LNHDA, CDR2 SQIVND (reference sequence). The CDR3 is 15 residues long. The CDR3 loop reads CASRQRQGRSTEAFF. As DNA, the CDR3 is TGTGCCAGTAGGCAAAGACAGGGACGTAGTACTGAAGCTTTCTTT.

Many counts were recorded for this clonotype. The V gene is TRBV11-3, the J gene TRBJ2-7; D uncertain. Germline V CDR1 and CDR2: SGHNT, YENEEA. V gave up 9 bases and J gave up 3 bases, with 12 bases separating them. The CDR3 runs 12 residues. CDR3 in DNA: TGTGCCAGTCTTATGAAAGGCTACGAGCAGTACTTC. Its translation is CASLMKGYEQYF.

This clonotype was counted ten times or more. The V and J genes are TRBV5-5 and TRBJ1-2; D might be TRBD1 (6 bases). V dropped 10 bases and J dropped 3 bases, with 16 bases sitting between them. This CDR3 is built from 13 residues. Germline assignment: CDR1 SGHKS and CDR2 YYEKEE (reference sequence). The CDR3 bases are TGTGCCGGCGGAGGGGGGGCTGACTATGGCTACACCTTC. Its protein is CAGGGGADYGYTF.

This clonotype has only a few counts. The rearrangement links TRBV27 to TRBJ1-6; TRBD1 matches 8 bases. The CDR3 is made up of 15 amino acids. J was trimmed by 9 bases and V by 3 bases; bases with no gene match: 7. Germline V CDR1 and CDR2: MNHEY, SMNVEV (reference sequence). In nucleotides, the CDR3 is TGTGCCAGCAGTTTTATTTCAGGGGGCGCTTCACCCCTCCACTTT. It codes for CASSFISGGASPLHF.

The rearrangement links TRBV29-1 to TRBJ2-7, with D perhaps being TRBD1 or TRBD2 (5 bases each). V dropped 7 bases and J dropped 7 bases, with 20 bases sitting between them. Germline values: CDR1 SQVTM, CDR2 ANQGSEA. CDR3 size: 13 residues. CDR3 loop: CSAHRIGEYEQYF. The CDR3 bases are TGCAGCGCCCACAGGATCGGGGAATATGAGCAGTACTTC.

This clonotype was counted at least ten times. CDR3 in amino acids: CSVVVGLAGGVGELFF. For the CDR3, the DNA is TGCAGCGTTGTGGTCGGACTAGCGGGAGGGGTCGGGGAGCTGTTTTTT. V usage is TRBV29-1 and J usage is TRBJ2-2; TRBD2 matches at 15 bases. Per the germline V gene, CDR1 is SQVTM and CDR2 is ANQGSEA. The CDR3 has 16 amino acids. The trim removed 4 bases at V and 7 bases at J, leaving 7 bases unmatched.

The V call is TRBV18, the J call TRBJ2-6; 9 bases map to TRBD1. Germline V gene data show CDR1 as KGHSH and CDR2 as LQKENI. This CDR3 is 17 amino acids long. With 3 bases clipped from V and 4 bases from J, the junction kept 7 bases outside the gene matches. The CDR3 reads CASSPPGQGTGANVLTF. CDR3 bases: TGTGCCAGCTCACCGCCGGGACAGGGAACCGGGGCCAACGTCCTGACTTTC.

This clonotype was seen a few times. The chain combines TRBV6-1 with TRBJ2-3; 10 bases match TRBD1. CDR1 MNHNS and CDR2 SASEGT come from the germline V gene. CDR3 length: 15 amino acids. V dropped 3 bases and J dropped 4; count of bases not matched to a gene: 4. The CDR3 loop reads CASSDAGQGSDTQYF. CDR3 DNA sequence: TGTGCCAGCAGTGACGCGGGACAGGGGTCAGATACGCAGTATTTT.

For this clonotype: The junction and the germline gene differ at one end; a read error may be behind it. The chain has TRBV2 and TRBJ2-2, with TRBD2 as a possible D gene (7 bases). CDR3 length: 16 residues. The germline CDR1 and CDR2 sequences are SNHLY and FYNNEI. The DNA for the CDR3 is TGTGCCAGCAGTGAATGGGGGGGGGCCGGGACCGGGGGGCTGTTTTTT. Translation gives CASSEWGGAGTGGLFF.